What follows are 8 T cell receptor beta chains derived from one specimen sequenced in a study of shared clonotypes between healthy human individuals (dated by TCRdb to between 2020 and 2021). The library came from the immunoSEQ multiplex PCR assay. TCRdb holds this immuneACCESS table with in-frame rearrangements only. Some clones are missing; in checked studies, unresolved V genes explain under half, and the rest has no known cause. Present in this sample are a few million clones, approximately 90% of which were seen just once. Jointly, the top ten make up around 0.14% of the sample. Sequenced material: naive CD4+ T cells sorted from blood. The sample's cell subset or site label is to be understood as: CD45RA+ positively selected. Source of these receptors: a man aged 18 to 35 in good health.

CDR3: CASSLSGSLLNEQFF. CDR3 nucleotides: TGCGCCAGCAGCTTGAGCGGGAGTCTCTTGAATGAGCAGTTCTTC. V is TRBV5-1 and J is TRBJ2-1; TRBD2 matches 8 bases. Germline V gene sequence: CDR1 SGHRS, CDR2 YFSETQ. The CDR3 loop spans 15 amino acids. V lost 1 base to trimming and J lost 7 bases; unmatched junction nucleotides: 7.

Note on this clone: Different DNA sequences within this sample yield the same CDR3. The chain is built from TRBV30 and TRBJ1-5; possible D gene TRBD1, 5 bases. Germline CDR1 GTSNPN, CDR2 SVGIG (reference sequence). Trimming left V 4 bases short and J 4 bases short, with 11 bases between. This CDR3 contains 13 residues. DNA of the CDR3: TGTGCCTGGAAAGGGACGGGGAATCAGCCCCAGCATTTT. It yields the protein CAWKGTGNQPQHF.

V is TRBV19 and J is TRBJ1-5; TRBD1 might be the D (5 bases). CDR3 length equals 14 residues. Trimming took 0 bases from V and 7 from J, leaving 10 bases between them. Germline loops: CDR1 LNHDA, CDR2 SQIVND (reference sequence). The CDR3: CASSIEGGSQPQHF. In nucleotides, the CDR3 is TGTGCCAGTAGTATAGAGGGGGGTTCCCAGCCCCAGCATTTT.

V is TRBV28 and J is TRBJ1-3, with a possible D match to TRBD1 (5 bases). The CDR3 loop spans 15 amino acids. Germline values: CDR1 MDHEN, CDR2 SYDVKM. The CDR3, as DNA: TGTGTGGCTGGGGCTGCTCTGGGCTCTGGAAACACCATATATTTT. Protein: CVAGAALGSGNTIYF.

This clone is a singleton in its sample. J is TRBJ2-1 and V is TRBV11-1; D not resolved. V was pared by 1 base and J by 4 bases, with 5 bases between. Germline CDR1 SGHAT, CDR2 FQDESV (reference sequence). CDR3 length: 13 amino acids. Written as DNA, the CDR3 is TGTGCCAGCAGCTTAGATACATACAATGAGCAGTTCTTC. This encodes CASSLDTYNEQFF.

This chain links TRBV30 with TRBJ1-1; 9 bases line up with TRBD1. This CDR3 spans 14 amino acids. V lost 1 base, J lost 6 bases, and 6 bases stayed unmatched. Per germline, CDR1 GTSNPN and CDR2 SVGIG (reference sequence). Here the CDR3 reads CAWSAGTGRAEAFF. The CDR3 coding sequence is TGTGCCTGGAGTGCCGGGACAGGGAGGGCTGAAGCTTTCTTT.

V is TRBV30 and J is TRBJ1-1, with 7 bases identical to TRBD1. V lost 4 bases to trimming and J lost 4 bases; unmatched junction nucleotides: 9. CDR3 length: 14 amino acids. The germline V gene encodes CDR1 GTSNPN and CDR2 SVGIG (reference sequence). Here the CDR3 reads CAWIRRGQVTEAFF. In DNA, the CDR3 is TGTGCCTGGATTCGTAGGGGGCAGGTCACTGAAGCTTTCTTT.

The count of this clone is one. This chain connects TRBV11-2 to TRBJ2-1, with 9 positions matching TRBD1. The germline V gene has CDR1 SGHAT and CDR2 FQNNGV. V gave up 6 bases and J gave up 3 bases; unmatched junction bases: 12. This CDR3 is 17 amino acids long. In DNA, the CDR3 is TGTGCCAGCAGTCGCCTACCTCCGGGACAGGGCTACAATGAGCAGTTCTTC. Translated: CASSRLPPGQGYNEQFF.